This T cell receptor (beta chain) was identified in a study of cytomegalovirus exposure and HLA in healthy donors. Turning to the study itself: There were just under 400 genotyped donors. Of these, roughly 80% fell in the genetic ancestry cluster associated with self-reported Caucasian donors.

In the PCR, 60 Vbeta and 13 Jbeta primers were used. The repertoire was sequenced with immunoSEQ multiplex PCR; TCRdb's copy has only in-frame clones and lacks some. The sample totals approximately 54,000 clones; its top ten clones hold 6.5% to 8.5%. This CDR3 is 15 amino acids long. Germline CDR1 is SGHVS and CDR2 is FNYEAQ. Trimming left V 1 base short and J 4 bases short, with 12 bases between. The TCR comes from a woman aged 40 to 55 in good health and CMV-seronegative. The sequenced material came from PBMCs. The rearrangement links TRBV7-6 to TRBJ2-3; D remains unclear. The CDR3 reads CASSLDSYPPDTQYF. The CDR3, as DNA: TGTGCCAGCAGCTTAGACTCATATCCCCCAGATACGCAGTATTTT.